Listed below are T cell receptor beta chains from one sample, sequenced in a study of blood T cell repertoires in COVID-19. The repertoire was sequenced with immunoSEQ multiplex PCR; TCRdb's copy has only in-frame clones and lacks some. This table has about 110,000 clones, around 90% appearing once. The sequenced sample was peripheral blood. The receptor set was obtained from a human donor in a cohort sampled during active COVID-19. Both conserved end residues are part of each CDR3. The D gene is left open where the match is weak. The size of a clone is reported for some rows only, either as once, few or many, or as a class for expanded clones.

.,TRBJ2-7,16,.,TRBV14,TGTGCCAGCAGCCAAGAGAGACAGGACTCCCGAGCCGAGCAGTACTTC,CASSQERQDSRAEQYF
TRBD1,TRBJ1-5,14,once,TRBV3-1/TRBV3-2,TGTGCCAGCAGCCCAAACAGGGGGAGCCAGCCCCAGCATTTT,CASSPNRGSQPQHF
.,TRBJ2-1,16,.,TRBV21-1,TGTGCCAGCAGCAGGGGGCGGAACGGCAGGCTCGATGAGCAGTTCTTC,CASSRGRNGRLDEQFF
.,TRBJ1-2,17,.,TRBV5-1,TGCGCCAGCAGCTTGGAGGCGCTGCAGGCTAAAGGGAGGGGCTACACCTTC,CASSLEALQAKGRGYTF
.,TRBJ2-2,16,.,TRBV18,TGTGCCAGCTCACCTTTATCGATAGAGCTGTCCGGGGAGCTGTTTTTT,CASSPLSIELSGELFF
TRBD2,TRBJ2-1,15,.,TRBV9,TGTGCCAGCAGCGTAGTCCAAGGCGGGGGGGCCAAGCAGTTCTTC,CASSVVQGGGAKQFF
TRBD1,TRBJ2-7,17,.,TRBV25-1,TGTGCCAGCAGCTCCGAGGGACGGGACAGCTTTTCCTACGAGCAGTACTTC,CASSSEGRDSFSYEQYF
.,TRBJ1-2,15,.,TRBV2,TGTGCCAGCAGACTTGGATTAGAACAGAGTGATGGCTACACCTTC,CASRLGLEQSDGYTF
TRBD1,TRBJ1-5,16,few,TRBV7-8,TGTGCCAGCAGCTTGAGGGACAGGGGAGCCAATCAGCCCCAGCATTTT,CASSLRDRGANQPQHF
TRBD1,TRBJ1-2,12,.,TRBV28,TGTGCCAGCAGTTTAGAAGACAGGGCCTACACCTTC,CASSLEDRAYTF
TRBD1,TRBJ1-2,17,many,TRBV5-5,TGTGCCAGCAGCTTGCAATCCGGGACAGGGTGGAACTATGGCTACACCTTC,CASSLQSGTGWNYGYTF
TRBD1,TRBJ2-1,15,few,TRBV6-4,TGTGCCAGCAGTGCTCGGACAGGGGGCCAGAATGAGCAGTTCTTC,CASSARTGGQNEQFF
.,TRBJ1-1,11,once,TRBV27,TGTGCCAGCAGTTCCCGGACTGAAGCTTTCTTT,CASSSRTEAFF
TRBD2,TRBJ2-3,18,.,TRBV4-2,TGTGCCAGCAGCCAGGTTGAAGGCGGGACTAGCGGAGCTTATACGCAGTATTTT,CASSQVEGGTSGAYTQYF
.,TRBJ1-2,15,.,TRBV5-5,TGTGCCAGCAGCTTGGACGGGCCACCAATCTCACTAGACACCTTC,CASSLDGPPISLDTF
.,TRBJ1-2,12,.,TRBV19,TGTGCCAGTACAGGGAATGACTATGGCTACACCTTC,CASTGNDYGYTF
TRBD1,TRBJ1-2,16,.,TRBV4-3,TGCGCCAGCAGCCAAGATAGAGACAGGGCTCTCTATGGCTACACCTTC,CASSQDRDRALYGYTF
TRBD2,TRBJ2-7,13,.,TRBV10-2,TGCGCCAGCAAGCCAGGACTAGCCCTCGAGCAGTACTTC,CASKPGLALEQYF
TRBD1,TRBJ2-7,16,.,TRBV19,TGTGCCAGTAGTATAGGGACAGGGAGCCCCTACTACGAGCAGTACTTC,CASSIGTGSPYYEQYF
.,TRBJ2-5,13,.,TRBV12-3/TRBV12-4,TGTGCCAGCAGTCCCAACAGGGAAGAGACCCAGTACTTC,CASSPNREETQYF
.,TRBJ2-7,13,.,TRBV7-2,TGTGCCAGCAGCTTCGCGGGAACCTACGAGCAGTACTTC,CASSFAGTYEQYF
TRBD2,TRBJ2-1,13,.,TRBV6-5,TGTGCCAGCAGTACCGGGGGGTCCGATGAGCAGTTCTTC,CASSTGGSDEQFF
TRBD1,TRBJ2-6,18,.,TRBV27,TGTGCCAGCAGCCACAGGGGGCCTGGGTACTCTGGGGCCAACGTCCTGACTTTC,CASSHRGPGYSGANVLTF
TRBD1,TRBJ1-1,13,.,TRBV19,TGTGCCAGTAGTCTGGACAGGGCCACTGAAGCTTTCTTT,CASSLDRATEAFF
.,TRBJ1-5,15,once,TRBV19,TGTGCCAGTAGTCCGTGGGGCGGCAGCAATCAGCCCCAGCATTTT,CASSPWGGSNQPQHF
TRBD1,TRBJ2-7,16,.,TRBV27,TGTGCCAGCAGTTTAACAGGGACAGGGAGAAGGAGCGAGCAGTACTTC,CASSLTGTGRRSEQYF
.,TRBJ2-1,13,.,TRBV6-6,TGTGCCAGCAGTTACGCCCCTCGGGAGGAGCAGTTCTTC,CASSYAPREEQFF